These T cell receptor beta chains were read from a single sample in a study of blood T cell repertoires in COVID-19. Profiled with immunoSEQ multiplex PCR; TCRdb holds only in-frame clones, not every one. The sample lists about 97,000 clones; around 87% were seen once. The specimen was peripheral blood. The source of these receptors is a human donor in a cohort sampled during active COVID-19. Both conserved end residues are trimmed from each CDR3. The D gene is left open where the match is weak. The size of a clone is reported for some rows only, either as once, few or many, or as a class for expanded clones.

abundance,v_gene,d_gene,len,CDR3aa
.,TRBV5-1,.,13,ASSFRQSSTDTQY
.,TRBV4-2,.,10,ASSRGDSGAF
.,TRBV27,.,12,ASYSYGGGYGYT
.,TRBV6-6,.,12,ASSYSRQNYGYT
.,TRBV6-6,.,12,ASSLLTSIDEQF
.,TRBV30,TRBD1,16,AWSGQPGQGAGANVLT
.,TRBV11-2,TRBD2,13,ASSVLAGLYGEQY
.,TRBV19,.,13,ASSNPKAGVYGYT
.,TRBV7-2,TRBD1,13,ASSPPGGLNEKLF
.,TRBV10-3,TRBD2,13,AISGIGGLADEQF
once,TRBV7-2,.,12,ASRSGGPYNEQF
.,TRBV5-4,.,14,ASSLDGGSPYNEQF
.,TRBV2,.,12,ASIKAAENTEAF
.,TRBV29-1,.,9,SVSGTYEQY
.,TRBV2,TRBD2,12,ASSVGLEVGTQY
.,TRBV9,TRBD1,12,ASSVATGGDEQF
.,TRBV4-3,.,12,ASSQLAQTDTQY
.,TRBV19,TRBD1,13,ASSTTGASNQPQH
.,TRBV19,.,11,ASSIDRGYGYT
.,TRBV19,.,13,ASSIGAGAGNTIY
once,TRBV7-6,TRBD2,13,ASSPGAGPSYEQY
.,TRBV5-1,.,12,ASSFSSVQETQY
.,TRBV7-3,.,11,ASSLNPRETQY
.,TRBV28,.,12,ASSLSGETYEQY
.,TRBV3-1/TRBV3-2,.,13,ASSPAAGRAGELF
once,TRBV18,.,11,ASSPGDTGELF
.,TRBV5-6,.,11,ASSLAGNYEQY
.,TRBV6-6,TRBD2,14,ASGRLAGRTTDTQY
.,TRBV7-8,.,11,ASSLGWREKLF
once,TRBV3-1/TRBV3-2,TRBD2,16,ASSQEVPTSGLHNEQF
few,TRBV4-1,.,11,ASSQVVKETQY
once,TRBV6-2/TRBV6-3,TRBD1,14,ASSYSISTGGTEAF
.,TRBV6-2/TRBV6-3,TRBD1,12,ASSYSSTGGEQY
.,TRBV2,.,12,ASRTDSLNEKLF
.,TRBV20-1,.,9,SALVRGEQY
.,TRBV21-1,.,14,ASSKTGTSGADTQY
few,TRBV11-2,.,11,ASSPWELTEAF
.,TRBV18,TRBD1,15,ASSHQPGQGKTGELF
.,TRBV4-1,TRBD1,13,ASRLTGTGVEKLF
many,TRBV10-2,.,11,ASRLPGNSPLH
.,TRBV28,.,16,ASSSYRVVGVVAYEQY
once,TRBV9,TRBD2,15,ASSDSPAGGFTDTQY
.,TRBV10-3,TRBD1,12,AIRGGQANTEAF
.,TRBV5-1,TRBD1,13,ASSATGNSNQPQH